This T cell receptor (beta chain) was sequenced during a study of PD-L1 blockade in urothelial cancer. Study-level information: Male sex and bladder-origin urothelial cancer were recorded for twenty-five of 29 patients.

The table came from immunoSEQ multiplex PCR; TCRdb's copy has only in-frame clones and leaves some out. Among roughly 36,000 clones listed, roughly 90% were seen once. V was clipped by 8 bases and J by 3 bases; unmatched bases: 6. The CDR3 length is 13 residues. Germline CDR1 and CDR2: MNHEY and SMNVEV (reference sequence). This clone was observed a single time. This TCR derives from a man aged 60-69 years with urothelial cancer. The chain employs TRBV27 and TRBJ2-5; 7 positions agree with TRBD1. The material sequenced was PBMCs, taken around atezolizumab (anti-PD-L1) treatment. The CDR3 here is CASSYDREETQYF. The CDR3, as DNA: TGTGCCAGCTCTTACGACAGGGAAGAGACCCAGTACTTC.